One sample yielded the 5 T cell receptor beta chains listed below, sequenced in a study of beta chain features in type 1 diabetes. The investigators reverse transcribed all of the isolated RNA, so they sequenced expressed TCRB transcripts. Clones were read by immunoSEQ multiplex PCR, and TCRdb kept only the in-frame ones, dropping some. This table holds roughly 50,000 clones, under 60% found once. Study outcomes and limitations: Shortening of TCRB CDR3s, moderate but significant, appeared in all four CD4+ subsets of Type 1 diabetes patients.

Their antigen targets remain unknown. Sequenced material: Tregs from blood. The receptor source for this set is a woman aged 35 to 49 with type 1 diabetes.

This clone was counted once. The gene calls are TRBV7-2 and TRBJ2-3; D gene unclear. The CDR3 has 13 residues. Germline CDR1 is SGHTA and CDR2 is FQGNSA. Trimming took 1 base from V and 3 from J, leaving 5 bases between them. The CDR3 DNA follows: TGTGCCAGCAGCTTAGATCGGACAGATACGCAGTATTTT. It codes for CASSLDRTDTQYF.

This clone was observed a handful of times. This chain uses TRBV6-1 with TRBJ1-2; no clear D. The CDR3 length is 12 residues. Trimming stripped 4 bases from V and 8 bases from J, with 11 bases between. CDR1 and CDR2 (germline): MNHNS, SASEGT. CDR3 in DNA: TGTGCCAGCAGTGGAACTAGGTTGGGCTACACCTTC. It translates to CASSGTRLGYTF.

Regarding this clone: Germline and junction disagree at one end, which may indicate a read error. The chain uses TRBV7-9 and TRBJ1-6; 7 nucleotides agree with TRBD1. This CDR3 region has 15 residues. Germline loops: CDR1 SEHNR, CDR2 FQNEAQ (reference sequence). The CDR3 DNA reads TGTGCCAGCAGCCGTTCCGGGACAGACAATTCACCTCTCCACTTT. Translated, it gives CASSRSGTDNSPLHF. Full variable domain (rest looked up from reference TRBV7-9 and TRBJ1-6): DTGVSQNPRHKITKRGQNVTFRCDPISEHNRLYWYRQTLGQGPEFLTYFQNEAQLEKSRLLSDRFSAERPKGSFSTLEIQRTEQGDSAMYLCASSRSGTDNSPLHFGNGTRLTVT.

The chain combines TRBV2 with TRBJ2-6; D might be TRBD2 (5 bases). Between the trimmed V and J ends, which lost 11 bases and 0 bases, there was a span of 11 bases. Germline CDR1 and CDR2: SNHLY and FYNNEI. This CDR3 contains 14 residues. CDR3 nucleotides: TGTGCCTCGAGGGTAGGCTCTGGGGCCAACGTCCTGACTTTC. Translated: CASRVGSGANVLTF.

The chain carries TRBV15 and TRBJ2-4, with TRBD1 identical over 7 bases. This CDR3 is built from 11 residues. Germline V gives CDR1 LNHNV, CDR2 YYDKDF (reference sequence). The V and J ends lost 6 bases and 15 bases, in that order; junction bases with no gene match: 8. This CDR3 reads CATRKGAERYF. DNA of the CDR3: TGTGCCACCAGAAAGGGGGCTGAAAGGTACTTC.